The 4 T cell receptor beta chains below come from one sample, sequenced in a study of beta chain features in type 1 diabetes. Reverse transcription of all isolated RNA meant that expressed TCRB transcripts were sequenced. Clones were sequenced by immunoSEQ multiplex PCR, and TCRdb holds only the in-frame ones, with some missing. The table lists roughly 260,000 clones, under 13% of them singletons. The study's findings and limits: There was a moderate but significant shortening of TCRB CDR3s in all four CD4+ subsets of Type 1 diabetes patients.

These receptors' targets are unknown. Material: naive CD4+ T cells from blood. The receptors were sampled from a man aged 25-40 years with type 1 diabetes.

This clone was seen only a few times. The genes are TRBV30 and TRBJ1-4, with 7 bases lining up with TRBD1. This CDR3 spans 14 amino acids. The junction had 8 bases not matched to a gene; V was cut back by 3 bases and J by 7 bases. Germline CDR1 GTSNPN, CDR2 SVGIG (reference sequence). The CDR3 sequence: CAWRPTGLGEKLFF. CDR3 bases: TGTGCCTGGAGACCGACAGGGTTAGGTGAAAAACTGTTTTTT.

The chain couples TRBV7-2 to TRBJ1-5, with 9 bases fitting TRBD1. Germline lookup yields CDR1 SGHTA and CDR2 FQGNSA. The CDR3 contains 18 residues. V shed 6 bases, J shed 0 bases, and the junction held 12 bases outside the gene matches. CDR3: CASRYLGTGPYSNQPQHF. The CDR3 DNA follows: TGTGCCAGCAGGTACCTCGGGACAGGGCCCTATAGCAATCAGCCCCAGCATTTT.

This chain connects TRBV7-3 to TRBJ2-7; 7 bases are shared with TRBD2. Germline CDR1 is SGHTA and CDR2 is FQGTGA. V shed 1 base, J shed 6 bases, and the junction held 6 bases outside the gene matches. The CDR3 is 14 residues long. The CDR3 region is CASSLIGREGEQYF. The DNA of the CDR3 is TGTGCCAGCAGCTTAATAGGCAGGGAGGGCGAGCAGTACTTC.

The V gene is TRBV4-1, the J gene TRBJ2-7; D not resolved. Looked up from germline, CDR1 is MGHRA and CDR2 is YSYEKL. Trimming removed 1 base from V and 6 bases from J, with 16 bases in between. This CDR3 contains 15 residues. CDR3 protein: CASSQVLDSYSEQYF. The DNA for the CDR3 is TGCGCCAGCAGCCAAGTATTGGATAGCTATAGCGAGCAGTACTTC.